This T cell receptor (gamma chain) was recovered during a study of gamma-delta T cells after stem cell transplantation. TCRdb applied CATT to the RT-PCR reads for clone calling. The sample lists 1,500 to 2,000 gamma-chain clones, about 20% seen once, with 5.5% to 9% in the top ten. About this clone: A read error may be the cause here, since a much bigger clone is one base away.

From germline, CDR1 is VENAVY and CDR2 YDSYNSRV. This CDR3 region has 15 residues. After removal of 6 bases from V and 1 base from J, the junction contained 12 bases not matched to a gene. The chain is built from TRGV8 and TRGJ1 or TRGJ2. The source is a human donor. It is not recorded whose cells these are; they may come from a transplant donor. Sequencing was carried out using gamma-delta T cells. Here the CDR3 DNA reads TGTGCCACCTGGACAAAAGTAAACAATTATTATAAGAAACTCTTT. This translates into CATWTKVNNYYKKLF.